A single sample is the source of the 9 T cell receptor beta chains below, sequenced in a study of blood T cell repertoires in COVID-19. Sequencing was performed with immunoSEQ multiplex PCR; in TCRdb, only in-frame clones are kept and a portion is missing. The table records about 260,000 clones, around nine tenths of them present only once. Sequenced input: peripheral blood. Receptor source: a woman aged 25-40 years with COVID-19, enrolled during active disease.

The chain has TRBV4-1 and TRBJ2-1; D perhaps matches TRBD2 (5 bases). V was trimmed by 0 bases and J by 8 bases, leaving 20 bases between them. CDR3 length equals 17 residues. CDR1 is MGHRA, CDR2 YSYEKL, per germline. The DNA for the CDR3 is TGCGCCAGCAGCCAAGATCAAGCTAGCTCGTTTAGGGATGAGCAGTTCTTC. Translating it yields CASSQDQASSFRDEQFF.

The chain is built from TRBV7-2 and TRBJ2-5; the match to TRBD2 covers 7 bases. The germline CDR1 and CDR2 sequences are SGHTA and FQGNSA. The CDR3 contains 13 residues. V lost 1 base and J lost 9; bases outside the gene matches: 5. The CDR3 sequence: CASSLVWLAAQYF. CDR3 DNA: TGTGCCAGCAGCTTAGTGTGGCTAGCGGCCCAGTACTTC. The whole variable domain, filled in from reference TRBV7-2 and TRBJ2-5, reads GAGVSQSPSNKVTEKGKDVELRCDPISGHTALYWYRQSLGQGLEFLIYFQGNSAPDKSGLPSDRFSAERTGGSVSTLTIQRTQQEDSAVYLCASSLVWLAAQYFGPGTRLLVL.

The chain has TRBV6-6 and TRBJ2-5; a possible D gene is TRBD2 (5 bases). The CDR3 spans 16 residues. Trimming left V 0 bases short and J 1 base short, with 12 bases between. The germline CDR1 and CDR2 sequences are MNHNY and SVGAGI (reference sequence). The CDR3 is CASSYSIGSFQETQYF. The DNA of the CDR3 is TGTGCCAGCAGTTACTCGATTGGGAGTTTCCAAGAGACCCAGTACTTC.

This clone has just a few counts. The V and J genes are TRBV12-2 and TRBJ1-2; TRBD1 is the table's D call, not checked against the DNA. TRBV12-2 is given as a pseudogene. The CDR3 extends over 16 amino acids. CDR3 in DNA: TGTGCAAGTCGCTTACCTTGGACTGGACAGAACTATGGCTACACCTTC. Encoded protein: CASRLPWTGQNYGYTF.

V usage is TRBV5-5 and J usage is TRBJ1-4; D is uncertain. Looked up from germline, CDR1 is SGHKS and CDR2 is YYEKEE (reference sequence). There are 15 residues in the CDR3. The V gene lost 3 bases and the J gene lost 0 bases, with 9 bases spanning the gap. CDR3 in amino acids: CASSSDFATNEKLFF. CDR3 bases: TGTGCCAGCAGCTCGGACTTTGCAACTAATGAAAAACTGTTTTTT.

The chain has TRBV7-3 and TRBJ1-1, with 9 nucleotides matching TRBD1. Trimming cost V 4 bases and J 7 bases; bases outside gene matches: 7. CDR1 and CDR2 from the germline V gene are SGHTA and FQGTGA. The CDR3 runs to 14 residues. In nucleotides, the CDR3 is TGTGCCAGCAGCTCAACTCCGGGACAGGGTGAAGCTTTCTTT. It specifies CASSSTPGQGEAFF. The full variable domain, its missing parts supplied by reference TRBV7-3 and TRBJ1-1, is GAGVSQTPSNKVTEKGKYVELRCDPISGHTALYWYRQSLGQGPEFLIYFQGTGAADDSGLPNDRFFAVRPEGSVSTLKIQRTERGDSAVYLCASSSTPGQGEAFFGQGTRLTVV.

V usage is TRBV5-8 and J usage is TRBJ2-5; D possibly corresponds to TRBD1 (5 bases). The germline V and J ends were trimmed by 0 bases and 1 base, with 13 bases remaining between them. Germline V CDR1 and CDR2: SGHTS, YDEGEE. The CDR3 runs to 16 residues. The DNA of the CDR3 is TGTGCCAGCAGCTTGGGGGTCCTAGACAGCCAAGAGACCCAGTACTTC. Encoded protein: CASSLGVLDSQETQYF.

The J gene is TRBJ2-1, the V gene TRBV27; the D is unclear. This CDR3 is 13 amino acids long. V was shortened by 6 bases and J by 4 bases, with 10 bases between the two germline ends. Germline lookup yields CDR1 MNHEY and CDR2 SMNVEV (reference sequence). CDR3 in amino acids: CASSLAEYNEQFF. DNA for the CDR3: TGTGCCAGCAGCCTTGCGGAATACAATGAGCAGTTCTTC.

The genes are TRBV5-1 and TRBJ2-3; a possible D gene is TRBD2 (5 bases). Trimming removed 4 bases at V and 5 bases at J, with 17 bases between. Germline CDR1 SGHRS, CDR2 YFSETQ. The CDR3 spans 15 residues. In DNA, the CDR3 is TGCGCCAGCAGCCAGGACGCGGGTCTGAGAGATACGCAGTATTTT. This codes for CASSQDAGLRDTQYF.